The next 28 T cell receptor beta chains were all read from a single sample in a study of blood T cell repertoires in COVID-19. Method: immunoSEQ multiplex PCR; TCRdb's copy keeps in-frame clones and lacks some. The sample lists around 200,000 clones, roughly 85% occurring once. The specimen sequenced was peripheral blood. These receptors were obtained from a woman in her late teens or twenties who had recovered from COVID-19.

J is TRBJ1-2 and V is TRBV27; TRBD1 might be the D (6 bases). Germline CDR1 and CDR2: MNHEY and SMNVEV (reference sequence). The ends were cut back, 5 bases at V and 1 base at J, with 11 bases in the middle. There are 14 residues in the CDR3. The CDR3 spells CASSPGTSNYGYTF. CDR3 DNA: TGTGCCAGCAGTCCCGGGACAAGTAACTATGGCTACACCTTC.

The genes are TRBV9 and TRBJ2-7, with 12 bases lining up with TRBD2. J lost 3 bases, V lost 2 bases, and 0 bases had no gene match. Germline CDR1 SGDLS, CDR2 YYNGEE. The CDR3 loop spans 14 amino acids. CDR3 nucleotides: TGTGCCAGCAGCGTGACTAGCGGGGGCTACGAGCAGTACTTC. Protein product: CASSVTSGGYEQYF. The whole variable domain, filled in from reference TRBV9 and TRBJ2-7, reads DSGVTQTPKHLITATGQRVTLRCSPRSGDLSVYWYQQSLDQGLQFLIQYYNGEERAKGNILERFSAQQFPDLHSELNLSSLELGDSALYFCASSVTSGGYEQYFGPGTRLTVT.

The CDR3 sequence is CASSLSAGPNTEAFF. The DNA for the CDR3 is TGCGCCAGCAGCTTGTCGGCAGGGCCAAACACTGAAGCTTTCTTT. The V and J genes are TRBV5-1 and TRBJ1-1, with TRBD1 as a possible D gene (5 bases). V was shortened by 1 base and J by 2 bases, with 12 bases between the two germline ends. Germline CDR1 and CDR2: SGHRS and YFSETQ. This CDR3 spans 15 amino acids. Based on the CDR3 plus reference TRBV5-1 and TRBJ1-1, the full variable domain is KAGVTQTPRYLIKTRGQQVTLSCSPISGHRSVSWYQQTPGQGLQFLFEYFSETQRNKGNFPGRFSGRQFSNSRSEMNVSTLELGDSALYLCASSLSAGPNTEAFFGQGTRLTVV.

This clone was recorded once. The V call is TRBV13, the J call TRBJ1-1; D is perhaps TRBD1 (6 bases). Germline V CDR1 and CDR2: PRHDT, FYEKMQ (reference sequence). The CDR3 covers 16 residues. V dropped 5 bases and J dropped 0 bases, with 16 bases sitting between them. For the CDR3, the DNA is TGTGCCAGCAGCATGGGGACATATACAATGAACACTGAAGCTTTCTTT. This translates into CASSMGTYTMNTEAFF.

The chain employs TRBV15 and TRBJ1-1, with 11 bases aligning to TRBD1. V shed 1 base, J shed 3 bases, and the junction held 4 bases outside the gene matches. The CDR3 contains 16 residues. The germline gives CDR1 LNHNV, CDR2 YYDKDF (reference sequence). The CDR3 reads CATSRGLGQGDTEAFF. The CDR3, as DNA: TGTGCCACCAGCAGAGGGCTGGGACAGGGGGACACTGAAGCTTTCTTT.

V is TRBV4-1 and J is TRBJ2-1, with 10 bases aligning to TRBD2. The length of the CDR3 is 14 residues. Trimming took 7 bases from V and 7 from J; bases not matched to a gene: 7. Germline CDR1 reads MGHRA; CDR2 reads YSYEKL. The CDR3 DNA reads as TGCGCCAGCATGGCTAGCGGGAGCCGGAATGAGCAGTTCTTC. Translating it yields CASMASGSRNEQFF.

This clone has just one count. The V and J genes are TRBV4-2 and TRBJ1-1; 7 bases fit TRBD1. Germline CDR1 LGHNA, CDR2 YNFKEQ. J lost 8 bases, V lost 0 bases, and 9 bases had no gene match. The CDR3 length is 15 residues. The CDR3 spells CASSQDITGELEAFF. The CDR3, as DNA: TGTGCCAGCAGCCAAGATATCACAGGGGAGTTAGAAGCTTTCTTT.

The chain joins TRBV7-3 to TRBJ2-3, with 15 bases identical to TRBD2. V lost 5 bases, J lost 0 bases, and 9 bases stayed unmatched. The CDR3 loop spans 19 amino acids. Germline CDR1 and CDR2: SGHTA and FQGTGA. The CDR3: CASSLGLAGGGSSTDTQYF. Here the CDR3 DNA reads TGTGCCAGCAGCCTTGGACTAGCGGGAGGGGGGTCTAGCACAGATACGCAGTATTTT.

This clone was counted only a few times. V and J are TRBV4-1 and TRBJ2-1; no clear D. The CDR3 extends over 12 amino acids. Germline assignment: CDR1 MGHRA and CDR2 YSYEKL. V gave up 0 bases and J gave up 9 bases, with 6 bases separating them. The CDR3 coding sequence is TGCGCCAGCAGCCAAGATCGCGTTGAGCAGTTCTTC. Its translation: CASSQDRVEQFF.

The rearrangement uses TRBV4-3 and TRBJ1-4; TRBD1 might be the D (6 bases). Germline assignment: CDR1 LGHNA and CDR2 YSLEER. Trimming shortened V by 5 bases and J by 8 bases, and 15 bases separated the two germline ends. The CDR3 covers 14 residues. CDR3 sequence reads: CASSRGGSLEKLFF. CDR3 in DNA: TGCGCCAGCAGCAGGGGGGGGAGTCTCGAAAAACTGTTTTTT.

The chain links TRBV7-8 to TRBJ1-2; 12 bases line up with TRBD1. The CDR3 is 18 amino acids. The junction had 17 bases not matched to a gene; V was cut back by 7 bases and J by 5 bases. Germline V gene lookup returns CDR1 SGHVS and CDR2 FQNEAQ. The CDR3 sequence is CASIPLVLGQGAPYGYTF. As DNA, the CDR3 is TGTGCCAGCATACCCTTGGTCCTGGGACAGGGGGCACCTTATGGCTACACCTTC.

V is TRBV13 and J is TRBJ1-2; TRBD1 matches at 10 bases. Germline CDR1 and CDR2: PRHDT and FYEKMQ (reference sequence). This CDR3 region has 14 residues. V was clipped by 5 bases and J by 4 bases; unmatched bases: 4. CDR3 nucleotide sequence: TGTGCCAGCAGCACCGACAGGGGGCCCTATGGCTACACCTTC. Translation: CASSTDRGPYGYTF.

This clone was observed a handful of times. The junction departs from the called germline gene at one end, perhaps through a read error. The gene calls are TRBV12-3 or TRBV12-4 and TRBJ1-6; D gene ambiguous. The CDR3 runs 11 residues. CDR3 sequence reads: CASSFNLPLHF. The CDR3 region has the DNA TGTGCCAGCAGTTTCAATTTACCCCTCCACTTT.

V and J are TRBV7-9 and TRBJ2-7; 9 bases line up with TRBD2. Germline CDR1 SEHNR, CDR2 FQNEAQ (reference sequence). V trimming: 6 bases; J trimming: 5 bases; junction bases outside the gene matches: 8. This CDR3 is built from 14 residues. DNA for the CDR3: TGTGCCAGCAGTCCGGTAGCGGGAGCTGACGAGCAGTACTTC. It yields the protein CASSPVAGADEQYF. Looking up the rest from reference TRBV7-9 and TRBJ2-7 gives the full variable domain: DTGVSQNPRHKITKRGQNVTFRCDPISEHNRLYWYRQTLGQGPEFLTYFQNEAQLEKSRLLSDRFSAERPKGSFSTLEIQRTEQGDSAMYLCASSPVAGADEQYFGPGTRLTVT.

The chain carries TRBV25-1 and TRBJ2-1, with a tentative D call TRBD2 (6 bases). CDR3 length: 16 amino acids. Per the germline V gene, CDR1 is MGHDK and CDR2 is SYGVNS. V dropped 3 bases and J dropped 1 base, with 13 bases sitting between them. CDR3 in amino acids: CASSDSRTISYNEQFF. CDR3 in DNA: TGTGCCAGCAGTGATTCCCGGACTATTTCCTACAATGAGCAGTTCTTC.

V gene TRBV10-1 combines with J gene TRBJ2-1; 8 bases are shared with TRBD2. The CDR3 extends over 16 amino acids. With V trimmed by 2 bases and J by 3 bases, 6 bases remained unmatched. The V gene's germline CDR1 is WNHNN and CDR2 SYGVQD (reference sequence). CDR3 coding DNA: TGCGCCAGCAGTGAGGGGACGGGAGGGGTCTACAATGAGCAGTTCTTC. This sequence encodes CASSEGTGGVYNEQFF.

V is TRBV6-5 and J is TRBJ1-1; tentatively, D is TRBD1 (5 bases). Germline loops: CDR1 MNHEY, CDR2 SVGAGI. This CDR3 region has 14 residues. Trimming removed 6 bases at V and 1 base at J, with 12 bases between. CDR3 DNA: TGTGCCAGCAGAAGAGACAGAGCGAACACTGAAGCTTTCTTT. Translation: CASRRDRANTEAFF.

The chain carries TRBV2 and TRBJ1-2; 8 bases match TRBD1. Germline CDR1 is SNHLY and CDR2 is FYNNEI. The V segment lost 5 bases and the J segment 4 bases; nucleotides outside the gene matches: 15. CDR3 length: 17 residues. CDR3 protein: CASSLGQGLAIVYGYTF. The CDR3 DNA reads TGTGCCAGCAGTCTTGGACAGGGTCTTGCTATCGTCTATGGCTACACCTTC.

This clone was observed a single time. The rearrangement joins TRBV27 to TRBJ1-5; a possible D gene is TRBD1 (5 bases). The CDR3 covers 15 residues. The germline gives CDR1 MNHEY, CDR2 SMNVEV (reference sequence). The V end was cut by 3 bases, the J end by 2 bases, with 11 bases between. The CDR3 region is CASSFGGLGNQPQHF. For the CDR3, the DNA is TGTGCCAGCAGTTTCGGGGGTTTAGGCAATCAGCCCCAGCATTTT.

This clone was detected a few times. The chain carries TRBV27 and TRBJ1-4; 7 bases agree with TRBD1. Germline V gene lookup returns CDR1 MNHEY and CDR2 SMNVEV (reference sequence). This CDR3 is 14 amino acids long. V lost 8 bases, J lost 7 bases, and 10 bases stayed unmatched. CDR3: CASGSTGETEKLFF. Here the CDR3 DNA reads TGTGCCAGCGGGTCTACAGGGGAGACTGAAAAACTGTTTTTT.

The J gene is TRBJ2-7, the V gene TRBV7-6, with 11 nucleotides matching TRBD2. The germline V gene has CDR1 SGHVS and CDR2 FNYEAQ. The CDR3 has 14 amino acids. The trim removed 3 bases at V and 6 bases at J, leaving 4 bases unmatched. The CDR3 DNA reads TGTGCCAGCAGCTTTAGCGGGAGGGCGTCCGAGCAGTACTTC. This codes for CASSFSGRASEQYF.

This chain's CDR3 is CASSPSSGFSSYEQYF. In DNA form, the CDR3 reads TGTGCCAGCAGTCCGAGCTCAGGGTTCAGCTCCTACGAGCAGTACTTC. The chain has TRBV27 and TRBJ2-7, with a tentative D call TRBD1 (5 bases). The CDR3 is 16 residues long. The V and J ends lost 5 bases and 0 bases respectively, with 17 bases between them. Germline values: CDR1 MNHEY, CDR2 SMNVEV (reference sequence).

The chain is built from TRBV20-1 and TRBJ2-1, with no clear D. The CDR3 consists of 12 residues. V dropped 3 bases and J dropped 10 bases, with 13 bases sitting between them. Germline CDR1 DFQATT, CDR2 SNEGSKA (reference sequence). The CDR3 DNA reads TGCAGTGCTAGTTTGCAGCGTTGGGAGCAGTTCTTC. It translates to CSASLQRWEQFF.

The chain links TRBV7-6 to TRBJ1-1; 9 bases are shared with TRBD1. The CDR3 length is 17 residues. Germline lookup yields CDR1 SGHVS and CDR2 FNYEAQ. V dropped 0 bases and J dropped 1; count of bases not matched to a gene: 6. The CDR3 loop reads CASSLAQGQGSNTEAFF. For the CDR3, the DNA is TGTGCCAGCAGCTTAGCGCAGGGACAGGGCTCGAACACTGAAGCTTTCTTT. The whole variable domain, remainder taken from reference TRBV7-6 and TRBJ1-1, is GAGVSQSPRYKVTKRGQDVALRCDPISGHVSLYWYRQALGQGPEFLTYFNYEAQQDKSGLPNDRFSAERPEGSISTLTIQRTEQRDSAMYRCASSLAQGQGSNTEAFFGQGTRLTVV.

The chain combines TRBV6-2 or TRBV6-3 with TRBJ1-1, with D possibly matching TRBD1 (5 bases). Per the germline V gene, CDR1 is MNHEY and CDR2 is SVGEGT. The CDR3 runs to 16 residues. V lost 0 bases and J lost 8, with 19 bases in between. CDR3 loop: CASSYSRSGPREEAFF. CDR3 nucleotides: TGTGCCAGCAGTTACTCGCGTTCAGGGCCTCGCGAGGAAGCTTTCTTT.

This chain uses TRBV9 with TRBJ2-5; 7 bases agree with TRBD1. Germline V gives CDR1 SGDLS, CDR2 YYNGEE. This CDR3 comprises 14 residues. Trimming took 2 bases from V and 2 from J; bases not matched to a gene: 3. In nucleotides, the CDR3 is TGTGCCAGCAGCGTCGGGACAGCTCAAGAGACCCAGTACTTC. Amino acid sequence: CASSVGTAQETQYF.

The chain combines TRBV12-5 with TRBJ2-1, with TRBD2 matching 7 bases. Germline CDR1 is LGHNT and CDR2 is FRNRAP. The CDR3 has 15 residues. The V gene end was trimmed by 6 bases and the J gene end by 3 bases; junction bases not matched to a gene: 8. This CDR3 reads CASGVTGRYYNEQFF. The CDR3 DNA follows: TGTGCTAGTGGGGTTACCGGGAGGTACTACAATGAGCAGTTCTTC.

The V and J genes are TRBV19 and TRBJ2-1; 10 bases fit TRBD2. Losses at the gene ends were 4 bases for V and 8 bases for J; bases not matched to a gene: 11. This CDR3 spans 16 amino acids. Germline V gene sequence: CDR1 LNHDA, CDR2 SQIVND (reference sequence). DNA for the CDR3: TGTGCCAGTAGTACCAGGGGGACTAGCGAGAGCTATGAGCAGTTCTTC. Translation gives CASSTRGTSESYEQFF.